This T cell receptor beta chain was captured by sequencing in a study of T-cell memory formation after mild COVID-19 (dated by TCRdb to the early 2020s). The study in broad terms: TCR sequence clusters from the two donors were found to be largely donor specific. Longitudinal TCRalpha and TCRbeta repertoire sequencing tracked T-cell clones expanding and contracting after mild COVID-19 in a couple of donors. Two young, previously healthy adult volunteers, one female and one male, were included in the cohort.

This clonotype was seen a single time. Its antigen specificity is not known. Base quality data are lacking; no much larger clone is found one base away. Deletion took 3 bases off V and 1 base off J, with a span of 7 bases between the germline ends. Including cysteine and phenylalanine, the CDR3 has 14 amino acids. Only CDR3 DNA is held: 42 bases, read in frame from base 1. TCRdb records Illumina NovaSeq 6000 as the sequencer. TCRalpha and TCRbeta cDNA libraries were constructed by 5'RACE with constant-segment primers, with sample barcodes and unique molecular identifiers being introduced. Trizol reagent was used to extract RNA from every sample. The libraries were amplified in two PCR steps, and the second step added a second sample barcode and Illumina TruSeq adapters. Libraries were sequenced on an Illumina NovaSeq with 2 x 150 bp paired-end reads. The paper's processing steps were these. Demultiplexing of reads and collapsing into UMI-guided consensus sequences were performed with migec v1.2.7. With mixcr v2.1.11, UMI consensuses were aligned to TRA and TRB V and J templates and assembled into clonotypes. Clonotypes were classified as expanded or contracted when called significant by both edgeR and NoisET, with noise models trained on biological replicates. For edgeR calls, the cutoffs were a false discovery rate-adjusted p below 0.01 and a log2 fold-change threshold of 1. As an exploratory analysis of dynamics, max-normalized trajectories of the 1000 most abundant clonotypes were examined with PCA combined with hierarchical clustering. Separately sequenced CD4+ and CD8+ repertoires were used to assign a CD4 or CD8 phenotype to each responding clone. TCRdb's own reprocessing of the public reads used fastp at Q25 and MiXCR and kept productive beta chains. Identical CDR3 protein sequences are pooled into one entry, listed with their most common genes and DNA. For this entry, the V and J calls and clone size follow TCRdb and not the study's own pipeline. The sample profile shows approximately 500,000 distinct CDR3 sequences; around 25% of them were found once. Roughly an eighth of the sample rests with the top ten.

Ficoll-Paque density gradient centrifugation was used to isolate PBMCs. Findings and caveats that apply to the study as a whole: SARS-CoV-2 specificity was not confirmed for the second-wave clones peaking on day 37. Some responding clones were detected in pre-infection memory, suggesting pre-existing cross-reactive memory T cells joined the SARS-CoV-2 response. Contracting CD4+ clones were found mainly in CM and EM memory subsets, while CD8+ clones were enriched in EMRA. From day 15 to 85, contracting clones showed balanced CD4/CD8 phenotypes, whereas a second wave of clones that expanded from day 15 to 37 leaned towards CD4+. The study included only a couple of mild cases, and larger cohorts that include severe cases with pre-infection samples were judged to be necessary.

What was sequenced was PBMCs or a T cell subset sorted from them (not recorded which). The chain was built from TRBV12-3 or TRBV12-4 and TRBJ2-1, with the D call perhaps TRBD1 or TRBD2, each one matching 5 bases. The sequence derives from an adult woman who had mild COVID-19 (a few samples of this study predate the infection). The sample titles of this study are shuffled in the database, so cell type and time point are left out; the donor was told from shared clones. The CDR3 is CASSFEGSYNEQFF. The base sequence is TGTGCCAGCAGTTTCGAGGGGTCCTACAATGAGCAGTTCTTC.